This T cell receptor beta chain came from a study of blood T cell repertoires in COVID-19. On the study more broadly: Sites across the United States, Italy and Spain contributed samples from acute and convalescent COVID-19. PBMCs, B-cell-depleted T cells, or T cells were the source of the cDNA or gDNA that made up the material.

Per germline, CDR1 LNHDA and CDR2 SQIVND (reference sequence). This CDR3 spans 16 amino acids. Trimming stripped 1 base from V and 2 bases from J, with 12 bases between. Study processing details: Reference gene primer amplification gave nucleated cell count estimates. Some clones are missing from TCRdb's copy, which holds only in-frame ones; the method was immunoSEQ multiplex PCR. V and J calls plus clone size are reproduced from that table; the DNA served to infer D and trimming. The table shows over 200,000 clones, with 70% to 90% occurring only once. This clonotype was obtained from a woman aged 40 to 49 who had recovered from COVID-19. The chain combines TRBV19 with TRBJ1-5; D is undetermined. The source material was peripheral blood. CDR3 residues: CASSIGTLGGNQPQHF. Written as DNA, the CDR3 is TGTGCCAGTAGTATAGGGACCCTCGGGGGCAATCAGCCCCAGCATTTT.